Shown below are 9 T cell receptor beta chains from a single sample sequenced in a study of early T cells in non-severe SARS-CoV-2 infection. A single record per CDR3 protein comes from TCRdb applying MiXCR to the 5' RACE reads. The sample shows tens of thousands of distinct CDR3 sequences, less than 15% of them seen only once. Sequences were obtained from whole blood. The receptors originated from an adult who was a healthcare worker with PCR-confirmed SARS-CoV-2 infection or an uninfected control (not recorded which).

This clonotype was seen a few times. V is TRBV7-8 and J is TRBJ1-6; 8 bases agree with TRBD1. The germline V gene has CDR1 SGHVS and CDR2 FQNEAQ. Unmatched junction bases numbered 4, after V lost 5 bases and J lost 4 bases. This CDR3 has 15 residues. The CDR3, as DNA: TGTGCCAGCAGCCCTCGACAGGGGTATAATTCACCCCTCCACTTT. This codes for CASSPRQGYNSPLHF.

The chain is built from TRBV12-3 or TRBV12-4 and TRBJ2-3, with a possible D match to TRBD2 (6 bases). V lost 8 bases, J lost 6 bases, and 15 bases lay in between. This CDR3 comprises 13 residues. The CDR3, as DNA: TGTGCCAGCGGCCTTCGGGCGGGGGATACGCAGTATTTT. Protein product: CASGLRAGDTQYF.

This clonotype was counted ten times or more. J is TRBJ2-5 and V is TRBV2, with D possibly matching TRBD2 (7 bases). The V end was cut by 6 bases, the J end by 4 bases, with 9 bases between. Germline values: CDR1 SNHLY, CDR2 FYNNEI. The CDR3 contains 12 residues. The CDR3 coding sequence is TGTGCCAGCAGAGGGGGGGTAGAGACCCAGTACTTC. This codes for CASRGGVETQYF.

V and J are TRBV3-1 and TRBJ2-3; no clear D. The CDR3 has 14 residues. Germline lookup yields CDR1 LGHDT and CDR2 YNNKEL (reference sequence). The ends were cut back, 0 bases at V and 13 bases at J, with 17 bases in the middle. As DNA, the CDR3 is TGTGCCAGCAGCCAAGATATCTACGAACTCCGGAAGTATTTT. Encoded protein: CASSQDIYELRKYF.

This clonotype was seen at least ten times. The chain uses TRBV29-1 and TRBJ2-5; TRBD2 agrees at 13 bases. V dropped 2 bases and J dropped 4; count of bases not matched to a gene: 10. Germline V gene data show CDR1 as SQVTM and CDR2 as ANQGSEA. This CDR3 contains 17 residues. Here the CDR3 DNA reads TGCAGCGTTGAATGGGGAGGGACTAGCGGGATCACAGAGACCCAGTACTTC. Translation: CSVEWGGTSGITETQYF. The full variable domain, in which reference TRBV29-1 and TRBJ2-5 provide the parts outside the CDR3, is SAVISQKPSRDICQRGTSLTIQCQVDSQVTMMFWYRQQPGQSLTLIATANQGSEATYESGFVIDKFPISRPNLTFSTLTVSNMSPEDSSIYLCSVEWGGTSGITETQYFGPGTRLLVL.

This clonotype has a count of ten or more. The CDR3 nucleotides read TGTGCCATCTCTCCCCAGAGCGGGTACAATGAGCAGTTCTTC. Protein: CAISPQSGYNEQFF. This chain joins TRBV10-3 and TRBJ2-1; a possible D gene is TRBD2 (6 bases). The V end was cut by 8 bases, the J end by 4 bases, with 15 bases between. The CDR3 runs to 14 residues. CDR1 is ENHRY and CDR2 is SYGVKD in the germline V gene.

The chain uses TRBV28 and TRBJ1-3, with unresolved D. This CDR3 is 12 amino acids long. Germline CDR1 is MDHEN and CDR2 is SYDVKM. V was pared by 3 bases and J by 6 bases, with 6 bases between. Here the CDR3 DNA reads TGTGCCAGCAGTTTCCAGACAAACACCATATATTTT. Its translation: CASSFQTNTIYF. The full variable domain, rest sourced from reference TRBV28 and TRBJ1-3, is DVKVTQSSRYLVKRTGEKVFLECVQDMDHENMFWYRQDPGLGLRLIYFSYDVKMKEKGDIPEGYSVSREKKERFSLILESASTNQTSMYLCASSFQTNTIYFGEGSWLTVV.

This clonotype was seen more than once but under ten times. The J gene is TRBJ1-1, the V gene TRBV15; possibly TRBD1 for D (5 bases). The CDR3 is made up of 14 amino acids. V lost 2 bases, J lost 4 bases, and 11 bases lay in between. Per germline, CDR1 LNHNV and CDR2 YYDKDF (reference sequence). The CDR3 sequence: CATSRQTDGTEAFF. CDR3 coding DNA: TGTGCCACCAGCAGACAGACAGACGGCACTGAAGCTTTCTTT.

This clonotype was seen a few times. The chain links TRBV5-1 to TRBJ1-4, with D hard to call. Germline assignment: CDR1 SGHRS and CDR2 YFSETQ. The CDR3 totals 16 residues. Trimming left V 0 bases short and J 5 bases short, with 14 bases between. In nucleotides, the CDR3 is TGCGCCAGCAGCTTGGAACCTATTCGGGCGAATGAAAAACTGTTTTTT. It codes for CASSLEPIRANEKLFF.